What follows are 2 T cell receptor beta chains derived from one specimen sequenced in a study of cytomegalovirus exposure and HLA in healthy donors. The PCR was carried out with 60 Vbeta primers and 13 Jbeta primers. Assay used: immunoSEQ multiplex PCR; TCRdb lists only in-frame clones, some missing. The table includes about 140,000 clones, around 68% detected once. The source material was PBMCs. Receptors originate from a man younger than 40 in good health and CMV-seropositive.

The chain joins TRBV6-5 to TRBJ2-7, with 9 positions matching TRBD2. The CDR3 sequence is 16 residues long. Germline CDR1 and CDR2: MNHEY and SVGAGI. Trimming cost V 0 bases and J 0 bases; bases outside gene matches: 3. CDR3 loop: CASSYSGGRASYEQYF. The CDR3 DNA reads as TGTGCCAGCAGTTACTCGGGCGGGAGGGCCTCCTACGAGCAGTACTTC.

This clone has a handful of counts. The chain uses TRBV7-9 and TRBJ2-7; D possibly corresponds to TRBD2 (5 bases). The CDR3 runs to 14 residues. Germline V gives CDR1 SEHNR, CDR2 FQNEAQ (reference sequence). The germline V and J ends were trimmed by 0 bases and 2 bases, with 8 bases remaining between them. The CDR3 loop reads CASSLAGEAYEQYF. The CDR3 bases are TGTGCCAGCAGCTTAGCGGGAGAGGCCTACGAGCAGTACTTC.